This TCR beta chain emerged from a study of cytomegalovirus exposure and HLA in healthy donors. Broader study findings: Common viral pathogens seemed, in a later analysis, to connect with several of the most significant clusters. What was likely a sequencing artifact was a cluster of highly shared sequence variants. It was reported in a later analysis that an Asian-associated ancestry cluster showed fewer N-insertions than the approximately 670-donor mean. 150 to 200 TCR beta chains were listed as cytomegalovirus-associated.

13 Jbeta primers and 60 Vbeta primers were used for the PCR. Clones were sequenced by immunoSEQ multiplex PCR, and TCRdb holds only the in-frame ones, with some missing. The sample includes under 70,000 clones, 86% of them seen just once. Note on this clone: Its target is not known. Its ends do not fully match the called genes, so a read error is possible.

The sequenced sample consisted of PBMCs. This receptor was taken from a woman in her 30s in good health and CMV-seronegative.

CDR3 residues: CASSLAPGGETQYF. Here the CDR3 DNA reads TGTGCTAGCAGCTTGGCCCCGGGGGGAGAGACCCAGTACTTC. The V call is TRBV7-7, the J call TRBJ2-5; 7 bases fit TRBD2. The CDR3 runs to 14 residues. Germline V lookup: CDR1 SSHAT, CDR2 FNYEAQ (reference sequence).